The text below deals with one T cell receptor beta chain. This specimen belongs to a study of OX40 agonist ivuxolimab in advanced cancers. Libraries were prepared by immunoSEQ multiplex PCR; TCRdb keeps only in-frame clonotypes and omits some of them. The table records some 50,000 clones, about 88% of them present only once. The V gene's germline CDR1 is LNHDA and CDR2 SQIVND (reference sequence). Between the trimmed V and J ends, which lost 2 bases and 5 bases, there was a span of 18 bases. The CDR3 is 16 amino acids. The V gene is TRBV19, the J gene TRBJ2-5; no definite D call. The sequencing here drew on CD4+ or CD8+ T cells sorted from blood, taken in a trial of the OX40 agonist ivuxolimab. This clonotype originated in an adult with an advanced solid tumor such as melanoma, head and neck, liver or kidney cancer. The DNA of the CDR3 is TGTGCCAGTAGTATATCCGGCACTACAATGGGGGAGACCCAGTACTTC. Its translation is CASSISGTTMGETQYF.